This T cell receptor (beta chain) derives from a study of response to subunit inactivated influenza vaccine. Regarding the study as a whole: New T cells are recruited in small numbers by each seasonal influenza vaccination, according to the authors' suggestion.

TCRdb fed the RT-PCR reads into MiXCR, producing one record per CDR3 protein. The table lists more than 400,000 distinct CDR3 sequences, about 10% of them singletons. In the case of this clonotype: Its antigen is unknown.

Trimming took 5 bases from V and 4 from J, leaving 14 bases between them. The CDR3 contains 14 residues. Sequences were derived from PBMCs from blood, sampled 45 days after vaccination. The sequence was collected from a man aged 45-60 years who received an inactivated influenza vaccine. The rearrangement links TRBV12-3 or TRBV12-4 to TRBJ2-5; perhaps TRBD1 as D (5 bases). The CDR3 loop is CASSPQSDRETQYF. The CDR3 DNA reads TGTGCCAGCAGTCCCCAAAGCGACAGAGAGACCCAGTACTTC.